A single TCR beta chain is shown here with its context. Its specificity is not known. Germline V CDR1 and CDR2: MGHRA, YSYEKL. The CDR3 extends over 14 amino acids. The V segment lost 5 bases and the J segment 4 bases; nucleotides outside the gene matches: 5. The source of the sample is a study of response to subunit inactivated influenza vaccine. The study, taken as a whole, reports: With each seasonal influenza vaccination, the authors suggested, few new T cells are recruited.

TCRdb re-called the RT-PCR reads through MiXCR, storing one row per CDR3 protein. Seen here are approximately 520,000 distinct CDR3 sequences, approximately 15% observed once, and the top ten hold roughly 3%. J is TRBJ2-5 and V is TRBV4-1; TRBD2 matches at 9 bases. The TCR originated in a man aged 50 to 69 who received an inactivated influenza vaccine. This material consisted of CD4+ T cells sorted from PBMCs, taken less than 30 months after vaccination. The CDR3 DNA follows: TGCGCCAGCAGCGCCCCGGGACTAGCAGAGACCCAGTACTTC. It specifies CASSAPGLAETQYF.